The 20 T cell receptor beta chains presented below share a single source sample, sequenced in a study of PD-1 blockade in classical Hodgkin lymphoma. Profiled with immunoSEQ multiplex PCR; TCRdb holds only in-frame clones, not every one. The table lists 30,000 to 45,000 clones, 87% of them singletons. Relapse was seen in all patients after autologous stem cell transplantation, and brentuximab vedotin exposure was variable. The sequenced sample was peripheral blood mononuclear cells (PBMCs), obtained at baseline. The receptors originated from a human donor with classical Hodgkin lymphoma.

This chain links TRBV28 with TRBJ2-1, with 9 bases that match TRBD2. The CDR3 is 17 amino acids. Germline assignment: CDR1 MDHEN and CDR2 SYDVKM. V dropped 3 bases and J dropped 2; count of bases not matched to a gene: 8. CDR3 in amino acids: CASSLSSGSSPYNEQFF. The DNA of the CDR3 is TGTGCCAGCAGTTTGAGTAGCGGGAGTTCGCCCTACAATGAGCAGTTCTTC. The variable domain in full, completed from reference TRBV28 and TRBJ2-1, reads DVKVTQSSRYLVKRTGEKVFLECVQDMDHENMFWYRQDPGLGLRLIYFSYDVKMKEKGDIPEGYSVSREKKERFSLILESASTNQTSMYLCASSLSSGSSPYNEQFFGPGTRLTVL.

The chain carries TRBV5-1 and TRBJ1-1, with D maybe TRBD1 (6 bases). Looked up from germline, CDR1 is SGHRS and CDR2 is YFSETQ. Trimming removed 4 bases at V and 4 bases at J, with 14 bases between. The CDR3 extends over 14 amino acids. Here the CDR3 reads CASSPVDRGTEAFF. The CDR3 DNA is TGCGCCAGCAGCCCAGTGGACAGAGGCACTGAAGCTTTCTTT.

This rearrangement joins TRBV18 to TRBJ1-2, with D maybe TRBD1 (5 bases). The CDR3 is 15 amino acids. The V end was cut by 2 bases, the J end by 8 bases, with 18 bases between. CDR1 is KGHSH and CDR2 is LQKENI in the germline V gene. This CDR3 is CASSPRQGRQGGYTF. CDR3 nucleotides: TGTGCCAGCTCACCAAGGCAGGGACGTCAAGGAGGCTACACCTTC.

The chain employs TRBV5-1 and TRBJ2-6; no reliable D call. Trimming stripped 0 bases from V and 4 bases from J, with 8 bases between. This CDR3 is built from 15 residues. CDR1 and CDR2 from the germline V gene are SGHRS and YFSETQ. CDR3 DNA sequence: TGCGCCAGCAGCTTGGGCACCGCAGGGGCCAACGTCCTGACTTTC. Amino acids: CASSLGTAGANVLTF.

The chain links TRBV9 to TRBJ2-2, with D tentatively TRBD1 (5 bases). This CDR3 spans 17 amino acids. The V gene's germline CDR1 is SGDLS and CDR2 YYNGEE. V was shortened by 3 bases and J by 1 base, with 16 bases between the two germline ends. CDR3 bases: TGTGCCAGCAGCGACTCTTTTGGGGCTATGAACACCGGGGAGCTGTTTTTT. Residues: CASSDSFGAMNTGELFF.

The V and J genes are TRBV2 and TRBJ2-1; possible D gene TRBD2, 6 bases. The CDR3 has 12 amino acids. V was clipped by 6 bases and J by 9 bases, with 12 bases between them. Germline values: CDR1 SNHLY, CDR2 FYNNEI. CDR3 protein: CASSASAVEQFF. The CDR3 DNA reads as TGTGCCAGCAGCGCTAGCGCTGTTGAGCAGTTCTTC. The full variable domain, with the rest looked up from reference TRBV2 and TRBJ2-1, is EPEVTQTPSHQVTQMGQEVILRCVPISNHLYFYWYRQILGQKVEFLVSFYNNEISEKSEIFDDQFSVERPDGSNFTLKIRSTKLEDSAMYFCASSASAVEQFFGPGTRLTVL.

Written as DNA, the CDR3 is TGCGCCAGCAGACTTCCGGGCCCAATGACCGGGGAGCTGTTTTTT. Its protein product is CASRLPGPMTGELFF. The chain is built from TRBV5-1 and TRBJ2-2; D not certain. The CDR3 sequence is 15 residues long. The V gene's germline CDR1 is SGHRS and CDR2 YFSETQ. Trimming took 5 bases from V and 5 from J, leaving 16 bases between them.

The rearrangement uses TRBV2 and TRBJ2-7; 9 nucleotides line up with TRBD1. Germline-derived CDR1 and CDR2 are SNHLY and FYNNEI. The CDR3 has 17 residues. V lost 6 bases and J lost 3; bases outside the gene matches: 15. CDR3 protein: CASRYSGWTGVSYEQYF. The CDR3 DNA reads TGTGCCAGCAGGTACTCCGGGTGGACAGGGGTGAGCTACGAGCAGTACTTC.

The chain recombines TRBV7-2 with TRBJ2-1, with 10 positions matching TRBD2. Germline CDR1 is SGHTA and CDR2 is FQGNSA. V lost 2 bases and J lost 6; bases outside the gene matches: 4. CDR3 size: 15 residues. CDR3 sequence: CASSLRTSGINEQFF. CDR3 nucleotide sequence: TGTGCCAGCAGCTTAAGGACTAGCGGTATCAATGAGCAGTTCTTC.

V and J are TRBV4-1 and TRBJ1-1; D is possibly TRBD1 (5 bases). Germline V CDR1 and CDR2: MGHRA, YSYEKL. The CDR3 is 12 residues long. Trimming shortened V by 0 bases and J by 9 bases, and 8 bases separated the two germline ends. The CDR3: CASSQDGGKAFF. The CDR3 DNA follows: TGCGCCAGCAGCCAAGATGGGGGAAAAGCTTTCTTT.

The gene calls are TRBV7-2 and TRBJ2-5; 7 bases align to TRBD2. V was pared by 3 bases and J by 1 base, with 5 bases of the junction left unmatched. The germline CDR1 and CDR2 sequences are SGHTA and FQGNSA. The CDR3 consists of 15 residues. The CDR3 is CASSFQAGFQETQYF. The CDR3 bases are TGTGCCAGCAGCTTTCAAGCGGGATTCCAAGAGACCCAGTACTTC. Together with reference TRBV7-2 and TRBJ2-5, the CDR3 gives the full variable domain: GAGVSQSPSNKVTEKGKDVELRCDPISGHTALYWYRQSLGQGLEFLIYFQGNSAPDKSGLPSDRFSAERTGGSVSTLTIQRTQQEDSAVYLCASSFQAGFQETQYFGPGTRLLVL.

The CDR3 protein is CASSLFGRPGGQFF. CDR3 nucleotides: TGTGCCAGCAGCTTGTTCGGCAGGCCCGGTGGGCAGTTCTTC. V and J are TRBV7-2 and TRBJ2-1; D is unclear. Germline V gene data show CDR1 as SGHTA and CDR2 as FQGNSA. V shed 3 bases and J shed 12 bases, with 18 bases lying between them. The CDR3 length is 14 residues.

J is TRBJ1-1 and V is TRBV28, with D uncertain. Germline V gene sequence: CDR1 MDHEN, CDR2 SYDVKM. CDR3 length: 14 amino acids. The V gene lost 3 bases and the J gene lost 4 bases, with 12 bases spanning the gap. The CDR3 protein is CASSLAGPSTEAFF. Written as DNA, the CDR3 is TGTGCCAGCAGTTTGGCCGGGCCCTCCACTGAAGCTTTCTTT.

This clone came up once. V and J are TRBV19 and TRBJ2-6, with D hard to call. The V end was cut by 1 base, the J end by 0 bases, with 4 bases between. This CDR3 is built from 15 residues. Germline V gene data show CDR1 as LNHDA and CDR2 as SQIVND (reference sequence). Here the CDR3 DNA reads TGTGCCAGTAGTATAGGGGCCTCTGGGGCCAACGTCCTGACTTTC. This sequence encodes CASSIGASGANVLTF.

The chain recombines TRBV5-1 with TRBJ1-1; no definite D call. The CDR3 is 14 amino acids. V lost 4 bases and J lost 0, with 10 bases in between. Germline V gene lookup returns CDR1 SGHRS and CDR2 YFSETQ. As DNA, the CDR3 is TGCGCCAGCAGCGTCTGGGTCATGAACACTGAAGCTTTCTTT. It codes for CASSVWVMNTEAFF. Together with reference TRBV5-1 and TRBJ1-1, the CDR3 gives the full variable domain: KAGVTQTPRYLIKTRGQQVTLSCSPISGHRSVSWYQQTPGQGLQFLFEYFSETQRNKGNFPGRFSGRQFSNSRSEMNVSTLELGDSALYLCASSVWVMNTEAFFGQGTRLTVV.

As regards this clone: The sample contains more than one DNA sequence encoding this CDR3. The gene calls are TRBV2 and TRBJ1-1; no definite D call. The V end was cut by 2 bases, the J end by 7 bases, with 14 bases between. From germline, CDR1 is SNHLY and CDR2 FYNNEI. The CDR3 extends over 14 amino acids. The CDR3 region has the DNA TGTGCCAGCAGTGAAAGGGTGGCAGGCGGTGAAGCTTTCTTT. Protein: CASSERVAGGEAFF.

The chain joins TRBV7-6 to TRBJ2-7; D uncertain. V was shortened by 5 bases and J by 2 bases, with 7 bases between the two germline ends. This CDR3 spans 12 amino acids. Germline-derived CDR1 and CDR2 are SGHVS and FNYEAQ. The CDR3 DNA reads TGTGCCAGCAGCCCCGGCGCCTACGAGCAGTACTTC. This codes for CASSPGAYEQYF. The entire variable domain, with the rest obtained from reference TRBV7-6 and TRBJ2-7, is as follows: GAGVSQSPRYKVTKRGQDVALRCDPISGHVSLYWYRQALGQGPEFLTYFNYEAQQDKSGLPNDRFSAERPEGSISTLTIQRTEQRDSAMYRCASSPGAYEQYFGPGTRLTVT.

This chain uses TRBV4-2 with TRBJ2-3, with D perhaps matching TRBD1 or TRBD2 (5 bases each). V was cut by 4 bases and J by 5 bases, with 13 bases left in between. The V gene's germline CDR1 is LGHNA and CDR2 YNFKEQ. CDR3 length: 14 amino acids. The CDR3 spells CASSPRGGVDTQYF. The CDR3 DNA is TGTGCCAGCAGCCCCCGTGGGGGAGTAGATACGCAGTATTTT.

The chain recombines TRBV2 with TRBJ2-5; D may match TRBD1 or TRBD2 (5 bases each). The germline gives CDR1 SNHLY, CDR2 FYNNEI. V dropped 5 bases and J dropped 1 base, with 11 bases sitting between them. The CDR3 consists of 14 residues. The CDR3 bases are TGTGCCAGCAGTAAACGGGACGGCCAAGAGACCCAGTACTTC. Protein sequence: CASSKRDGQETQYF.

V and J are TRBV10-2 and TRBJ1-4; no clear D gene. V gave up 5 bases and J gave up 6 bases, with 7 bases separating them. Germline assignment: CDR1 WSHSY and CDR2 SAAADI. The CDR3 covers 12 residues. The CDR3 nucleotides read TGCGCCAGCAGTCGTCCCCATGAAAAACTGTTTTTT. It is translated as CASSRPHEKLFF.